A single sample gave rise to the 24 T cell receptor beta chains below, sequenced in a study of cytomegalovirus exposure and HLA in healthy donors. Using immunoSEQ multiplex PCR, the repertoire was profiled, and TCRdb retains in-frame clones only, with some absent. The table shows some 180,000 clones, with about 89% occurring only once. What was sequenced was PBMCs. The receptors derive from a man aged 25-40 years in good health and CMV-seropositive.

The chain has TRBV7-3 and TRBJ2-5; D is ambiguous. This CDR3 has 13 residues. V lost 4 bases and J lost 1, with 7 bases in between. CDR1 is SGHTA and CDR2 is FQGTGA in the germline V gene. CDR3 nucleotides: TGTGCCAGCAGCTCGGCGGCCCAAGAGACCCAGTACTTC. This codes for CASSSAAQETQYF.

The chain employs TRBV7-9 and TRBJ2-7, with unresolved D. V lost 5 bases and J lost 3, with 5 bases in between. This CDR3 has 11 amino acids. Germline V lookup: CDR1 SEHNR, CDR2 FQNEAQ (reference sequence). CDR3 nucleotide sequence: TGTGCCAGCAGCAGGGACTACGAGCAGTACTTC. Translation: CASSRDYEQYF. The whole variable domain, remainder taken from reference TRBV7-9 and TRBJ2-7, is DTGVSQNPRHKITKRGQNVTFRCDPISEHNRLYWYRQTLGQGPEFLTYFQNEAQLEKSRLLSDRFSAERPKGSFSTLEIQRTEQGDSAMYLCASSRDYEQYFGPGTRLTVT.

The genes are TRBV9 and TRBJ2-3; D gene unclear. The CDR3 spans 16 residues. The ends were cut back, 0 bases at V and 1 base at J, with 12 bases in the middle. The germline V gene encodes CDR1 SGDLS and CDR2 YYNGEE. CDR3 DNA sequence: TGTGCCAGCAGCGTAGGGGCTAGGGCTGGCACAGATACGCAGTATTTT. Residues: CASSVGARAGTDTQYF.

V is TRBV11-2 and J is TRBJ2-2; no clear D. The CDR3 length is 15 residues. Germline V gene lookup returns CDR1 SGHAT and CDR2 FQNNGV. Trimming cost V 2 bases and J 7 bases, with 14 bases left between them. For the CDR3, the DNA is TGTGCCAGCAGCTTAACGGCCACCCCTAACGGGGAGCTGTTTTTT. This translates into CASSLTATPNGELFF.

The chain uses TRBV27 and TRBJ1-2; 9 bases align to TRBD1. V lost 6 bases, J lost 6 bases, and 5 bases stayed unmatched. The CDR3 runs to 13 residues. The germline V gene has CDR1 MNHEY and CDR2 SMNVEV (reference sequence). DNA for the CDR3: TGTGCCAGCAGGGCCGGGACAGGGAATGGCTACACCTTC. It encodes CASRAGTGNGYTF.

The chain carries TRBV7-3 and TRBJ2-6; the D is unclear. Trimming cost V 5 bases and J 0 bases, with 17 bases left between them. Per germline, CDR1 SGHTA and CDR2 FQGTGA. This CDR3 contains 18 residues. The CDR3 sequence is CASSLQPLRVSGANVLTF. For the CDR3, the DNA is TGTGCCAGCAGCCTACAGCCACTTCGGGTCTCTGGGGCCAACGTCCTGACTTTC.

The chain carries TRBV7-9 and TRBJ1-2, with TRBD1 as a possible D gene (5 bases). The germline V gene has CDR1 SEHNR and CDR2 FQNEAQ (reference sequence). V lost 5 bases, J lost 6 bases, and 19 bases lay in between. The CDR3 sequence is 15 residues long. CDR3 protein: CASSKDGRVLDGYTF. The CDR3 DNA is TGTGCCAGCAGCAAAGATGGCAGGGTATTGGATGGCTACACCTTC.

This sequence joins TRBV7-2 and TRBJ1-5; 9 positions agree with TRBD1. Trimming cost V 4 bases and J 2 bases; bases outside gene matches: 6. CDR3 length: 16 amino acids. In germline, CDR1 is SGHTA, CDR2 FQGNSA. The CDR3 reads CASSSRTGEGNQPQHF. CDR3 nucleotide sequence: TGTGCCAGCAGCTCCCGGACAGGGGAGGGCAATCAGCCCCAGCATTTT.

J is TRBJ2-2 and V is TRBV7-2; TRBD1 matches 8 bases. Unmatched junction bases numbered 7, after V lost 0 bases and J lost 7 bases. Germline V gene lookup returns CDR1 SGHTA and CDR2 FQGNSA. The CDR3 is 16 amino acids. The chain's CDR3 is CASSLASPGGLGELFF. The CDR3 region has the DNA TGTGCCAGCAGCTTAGCGAGCCCAGGGGGCCTCGGGGAGCTGTTTTTT.

The chain employs TRBV7-2 and TRBJ1-5, with D uncertain. Per the germline V gene, CDR1 is SGHTA and CDR2 is FQGNSA. The CDR3 consists of 15 residues. The V gene lost 0 bases and the J gene lost 7 bases, with 13 bases spanning the gap. The DNA for the CDR3 is TGTGCCAGCAGCTTAGCTGGTCAGGTAGGCCAGCCCCAGCATTTT. Its protein product is CASSLAGQVGQPQHF.

This clone was seen only once. The chain has TRBV6-5 and TRBJ1-2, with 7 bases aligning to TRBD1. V shed 6 bases, J shed 5 bases, and the junction held 12 bases outside the gene matches. CDR1 is MNHEY, CDR2 SVGAGI, per germline. This CDR3 is built from 15 residues. CDR3 nucleotide sequence: TGTGCCAGCAGCCCCCTCGGGACAGCGACTTATGGCTACACCTTC. Protein: CASSPLGTATYGYTF.

The CDR3 bases are TGTGCCAGCAGTTTACTTGAGACCCAGTACTTC. This sequence encodes CASSLLETQYF. V and J are TRBV28 and TRBJ2-5; D is unclear. V lost 2 bases and J lost 5, with 3 bases in between. The CDR3 consists of 11 residues. Germline loops: CDR1 MDHEN, CDR2 SYDVKM.

The table lists this clone with a count of one. The rearrangement uses TRBV29-1 and TRBJ2-1; tentative D call: TRBD2 (6 bases). Germline lookup yields CDR1 SQVTM and CDR2 ANQGSEA. CDR3 length: 16 residues. Between the trimmed V and J ends, which lost 0 bases and 6 bases, there was a span of 18 bases. The CDR3 DNA is TGCAGCGTTGAAGACCCCTCGGGACTGGGGCCCAATGAGCAGTTCTTC. Residues: CSVEDPSGLGPNEQFF.

The chain combines TRBV7-9 with TRBJ1-5; no reliable D call. The V gene's germline CDR1 is SEHNR and CDR2 FQNEAQ (reference sequence). The CDR3 has 13 amino acids. The V end lost 2 bases, the J end lost 7 bases, and 9 bases lay between the germline ends. CDR3 in amino acids: CASSLRENQPQHF. CDR3 coding DNA: TGTGCCAGCAGCTTACGGGAGAACCAGCCCCAGCATTTT.

This chain links TRBV7-2 with TRBJ2-1; 8 nucleotides align to TRBD1. The germline V gene encodes CDR1 SGHTA and CDR2 FQGNSA. This CDR3 has 15 amino acids. J lost 6 bases, V lost 1 base, and 5 bases had no gene match. CDR3 nucleotide sequence: TGTGCCAGCAGCTTAGGGGACAGGCGCTCCAATGAGCAGTTCTTC. Translation: CASSLGDRRSNEQFF.

This chain connects TRBV6-1 to TRBJ2-7; the match to TRBD1 covers 12 bases. Germline V CDR1 and CDR2: MNHNS, SASEGT. V was clipped by 5 bases and J by 7 bases; unmatched bases: 6. The length of the CDR3 is 14 residues. DNA for the CDR3: TGTGCCAGCAGTCCGGGACAGGGGGCTCGGGAGCAGTACTTC. Its translation: CASSPGQGAREQYF.

This clone occurred once. This chain connects TRBV5-1 to TRBJ2-7, with a weak D call TRBD2 (5 bases). The germline V gene has CDR1 SGHRS and CDR2 YFSETQ. The CDR3 covers 15 residues. V was cut by 2 bases and J by 2 bases, with 14 bases left in between. The CDR3, as DNA: TGCGCCAGCAGCTTAGCGGCCGCGGAGGCCTACGAGCAGTACTTC. Its protein is CASSLAAAEAYEQYF.

In nucleotides, the CDR3 is TGTGCCAGCAGCTTGGGGCAGGTTCTCTCTGGGGCCAACGTCCTGACTTTC. This encodes CASSLGQVLSGANVLTF. The rearrangement joins TRBV5-4 to TRBJ2-6; D unclear. Trimming cost V 0 bases and J 0 bases, with 10 bases left between them. This CDR3 contains 17 residues. Germline CDR1 reads SGHNT; CDR2 reads YYREEE (reference sequence).

The CDR3: CASSFLSGGGQETQYF. CDR3 nucleotides: TGTGCCAGCAGTTTTTTAAGCGGAGGCGGTCAAGAGACCCAGTACTTC. The gene calls are TRBV28 and TRBJ2-5, with D perhaps matching TRBD2 (5 bases). The germline gives CDR1 MDHEN, CDR2 SYDVKM. The ends were cut back, 3 bases at V and 2 bases at J, with 16 bases in the middle. There are 16 residues in the CDR3.

This clone was detected only a few times. The CDR3 coding sequence is TGTGCCAGCAGTCCCTCTGCCCTAGCGGGAAGTACCTACGAGCAGTACTTC. Translation: CASSPSALAGSTYEQYF. The V and J genes are TRBV27 and TRBJ2-7; 9 bases align to TRBD2. Germline lookup yields CDR1 MNHEY and CDR2 SMNVEV (reference sequence). V lost 5 bases to trimming and J lost 2 bases; unmatched junction nucleotides: 13. The CDR3 totals 17 residues.

This chain connects TRBV6-5 to TRBJ1-5; possible D gene TRBD1, 6 bases. The CDR3 contains 14 residues. The V end lost 4 bases, the J end lost 7 bases, and 14 bases lay between the germline ends. Germline V gene sequence: CDR1 MNHEY, CDR2 SVGAGI. The CDR3 DNA reads TGTGCCAGCAGTTTACAGGGACCGGGACAGCCCCAGCATTTT. Its translation is CASSLQGPGQPQHF.

This chain links TRBV29-1 with TRBJ2-1, with a tentative D call TRBD2 (5 bases). The CDR3 runs 14 residues. V gave up 1 base and J gave up 1 base, with 8 bases separating them. CDR1 is SQVTM, CDR2 ANQGSEA, per germline. The CDR3 DNA is TGCAGCGTTGAAGGCGAGGGATCCTACAATGAGCAGTTCTTC. The encoded protein is CSVEGEGSYNEQFF.

The chain combines TRBV7-2 with TRBJ2-2; the D is unclear. This CDR3 spans 17 amino acids. V lost 0 bases and J 1 base, leaving 12 bases between the germline ends. Germline V gene lookup returns CDR1 SGHTA and CDR2 FQGNSA. The CDR3, as DNA: TGTGCCAGCAGCTTAGCTCCCGTTCGGTGGAACACCGGGGAGCTGTTTTTT. Protein sequence: CASSLAPVRWNTGELFF.

The rearrangement joins TRBV6-5 to TRBJ2-7; D is ambiguous. CDR1 is MNHEY, CDR2 SVGAGI, per germline. The V and J ends lost 2 bases and 6 bases respectively, with 14 bases between them. The length of the CDR3 is 14 residues. The CDR3 sequence: CASSYPGRAAEQYF. CDR3 nucleotide sequence: TGTGCCAGCAGTTACCCGGGCCGGGCGGCCGAGCAGTACTTC.